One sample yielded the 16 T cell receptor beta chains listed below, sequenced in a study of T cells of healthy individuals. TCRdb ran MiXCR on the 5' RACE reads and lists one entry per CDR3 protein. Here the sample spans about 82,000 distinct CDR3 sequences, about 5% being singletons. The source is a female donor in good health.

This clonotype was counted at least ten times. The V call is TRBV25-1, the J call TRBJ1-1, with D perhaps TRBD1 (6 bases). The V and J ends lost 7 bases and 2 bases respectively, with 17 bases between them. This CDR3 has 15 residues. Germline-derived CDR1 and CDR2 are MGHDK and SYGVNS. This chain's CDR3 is CASKARGALNTEAFF. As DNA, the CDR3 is TGTGCCAGCAAGGCTAGGGGGGCTCTAAACACTGAAGCTTTCTTT.

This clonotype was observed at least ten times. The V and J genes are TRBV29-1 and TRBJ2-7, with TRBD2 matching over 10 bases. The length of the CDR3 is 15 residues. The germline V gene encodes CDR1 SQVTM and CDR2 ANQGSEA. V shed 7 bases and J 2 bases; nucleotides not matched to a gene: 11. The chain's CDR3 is CSGTFWTSGAYEQYF. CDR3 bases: TGCAGCGGGACGTTTTGGACTAGCGGAGCCTACGAGCAGTACTTC.

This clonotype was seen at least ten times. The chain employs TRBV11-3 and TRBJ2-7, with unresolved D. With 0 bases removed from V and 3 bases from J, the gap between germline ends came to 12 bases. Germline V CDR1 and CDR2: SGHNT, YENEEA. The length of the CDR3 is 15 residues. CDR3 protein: CASSLELVTGYEQYF. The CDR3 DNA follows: TGTGCCAGCAGCTTAGAGCTAGTGACCGGCTACGAGCAGTACTTC.

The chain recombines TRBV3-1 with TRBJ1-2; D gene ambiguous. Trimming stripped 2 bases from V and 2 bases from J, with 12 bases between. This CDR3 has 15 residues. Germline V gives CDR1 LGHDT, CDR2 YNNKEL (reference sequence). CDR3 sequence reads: CASSQIPTGNYGYTF. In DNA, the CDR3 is TGTGCCAGCAGCCAAATCCCAACCGGGAACTATGGCTACACCTTC.

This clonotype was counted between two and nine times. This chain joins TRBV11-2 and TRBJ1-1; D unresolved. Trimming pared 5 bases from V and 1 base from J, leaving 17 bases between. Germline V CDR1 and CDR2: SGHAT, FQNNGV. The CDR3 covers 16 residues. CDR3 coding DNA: TGTGCCAGCAGCCGGTCGATGGGGTTTCGGAACACTGAAGCTTTCTTT. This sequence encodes CASSRSMGFRNTEAFF.

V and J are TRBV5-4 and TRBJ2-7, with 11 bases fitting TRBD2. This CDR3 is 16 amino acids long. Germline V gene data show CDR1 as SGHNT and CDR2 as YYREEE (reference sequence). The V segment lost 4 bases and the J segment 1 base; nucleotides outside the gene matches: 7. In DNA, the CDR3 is TGTGCCAGCAGCCCCGGGACTAGCGGAGCGTCCTACGAGCAGTACTTC. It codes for CASSPGTSGASYEQYF.

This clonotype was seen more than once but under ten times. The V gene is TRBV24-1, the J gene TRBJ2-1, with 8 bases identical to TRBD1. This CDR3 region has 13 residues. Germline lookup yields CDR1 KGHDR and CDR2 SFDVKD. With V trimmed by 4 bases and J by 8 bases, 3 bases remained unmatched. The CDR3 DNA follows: TGTGCCACCAGTGACTGGACAGGGTATGAGCAGTTCTTC. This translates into CATSDWTGYEQFF.

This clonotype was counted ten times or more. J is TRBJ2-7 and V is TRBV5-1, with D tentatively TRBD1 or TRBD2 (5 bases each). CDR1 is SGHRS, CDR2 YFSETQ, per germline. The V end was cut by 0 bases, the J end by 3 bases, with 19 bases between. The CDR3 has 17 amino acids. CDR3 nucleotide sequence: TGCGCCAGCAGCTTGGAAGAGACGGGACGGGCATTCTACGAGCAGTACTTC. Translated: CASSLEETGRAFYEQYF.

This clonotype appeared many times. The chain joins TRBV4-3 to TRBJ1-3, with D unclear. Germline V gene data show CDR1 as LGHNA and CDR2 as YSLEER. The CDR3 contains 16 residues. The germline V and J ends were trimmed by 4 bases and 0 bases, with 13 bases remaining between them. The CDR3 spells CASSPDGTFSGNTIYF. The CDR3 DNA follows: TGCGCCAGCAGCCCGGACGGAACATTCTCTGGAAACACCATATATTTT.

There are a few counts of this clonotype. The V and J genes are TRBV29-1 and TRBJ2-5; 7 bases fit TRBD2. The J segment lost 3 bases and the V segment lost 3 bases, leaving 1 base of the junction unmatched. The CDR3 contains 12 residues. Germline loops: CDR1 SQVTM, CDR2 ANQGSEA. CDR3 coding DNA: TGCAGCGTTGAGGGACTAAAAGAGACCCAGTACTTC. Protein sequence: CSVEGLKETQYF.

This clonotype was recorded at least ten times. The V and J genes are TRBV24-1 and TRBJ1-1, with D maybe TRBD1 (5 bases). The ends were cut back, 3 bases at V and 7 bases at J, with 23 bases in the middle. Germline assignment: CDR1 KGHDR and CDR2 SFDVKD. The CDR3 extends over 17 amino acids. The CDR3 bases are TGTGCCACCAGTGATATGGACCTCTCGACGGGGCGAGGTGAAGCTTTCTTT. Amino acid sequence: CATSDMDLSTGRGEAFF.

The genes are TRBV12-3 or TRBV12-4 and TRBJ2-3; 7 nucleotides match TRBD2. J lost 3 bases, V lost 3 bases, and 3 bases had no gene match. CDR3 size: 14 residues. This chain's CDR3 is CASSFPSGTDTQYF. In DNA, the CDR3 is TGTGCCAGCAGTTTCCCTAGCGGAACAGATACGCAGTATTTT.

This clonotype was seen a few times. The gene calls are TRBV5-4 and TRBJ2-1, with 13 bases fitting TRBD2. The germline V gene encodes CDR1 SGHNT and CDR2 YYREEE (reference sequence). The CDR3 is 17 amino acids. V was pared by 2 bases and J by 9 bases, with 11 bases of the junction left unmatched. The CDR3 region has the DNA TGTGCCAGCAGCTTCGGCACTAGCGGGAGGGCCGTTACTGAGCAGTTCTTC. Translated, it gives CASSFGTSGRAVTEQFF.

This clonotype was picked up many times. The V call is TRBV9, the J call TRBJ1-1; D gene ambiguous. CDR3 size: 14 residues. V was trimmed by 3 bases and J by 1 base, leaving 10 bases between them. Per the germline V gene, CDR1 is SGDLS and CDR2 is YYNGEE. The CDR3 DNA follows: TGTGCCAGCAGCGCGACGGGTCCGAACACTGAAGCTTTCTTT. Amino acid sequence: CASSATGPNTEAFF.

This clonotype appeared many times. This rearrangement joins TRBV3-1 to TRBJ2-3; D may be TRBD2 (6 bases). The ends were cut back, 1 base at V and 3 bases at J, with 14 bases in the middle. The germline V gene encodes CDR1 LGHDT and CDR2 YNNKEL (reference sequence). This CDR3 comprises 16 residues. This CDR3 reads CASSQGVAGWTDTQYF. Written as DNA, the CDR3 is TGTGCCAGCAGCCAAGGGGTCGCGGGATGGACAGATACGCAGTATTTT.

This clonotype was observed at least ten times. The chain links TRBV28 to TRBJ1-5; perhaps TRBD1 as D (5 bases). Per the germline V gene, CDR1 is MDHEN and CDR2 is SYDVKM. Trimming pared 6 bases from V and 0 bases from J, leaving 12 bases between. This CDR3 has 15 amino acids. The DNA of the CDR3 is TGTGCCAGCAGGTTGACGGGGGTTAGCAATCAGCCCCAGCATTTT. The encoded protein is CASRLTGVSNQPQHF.